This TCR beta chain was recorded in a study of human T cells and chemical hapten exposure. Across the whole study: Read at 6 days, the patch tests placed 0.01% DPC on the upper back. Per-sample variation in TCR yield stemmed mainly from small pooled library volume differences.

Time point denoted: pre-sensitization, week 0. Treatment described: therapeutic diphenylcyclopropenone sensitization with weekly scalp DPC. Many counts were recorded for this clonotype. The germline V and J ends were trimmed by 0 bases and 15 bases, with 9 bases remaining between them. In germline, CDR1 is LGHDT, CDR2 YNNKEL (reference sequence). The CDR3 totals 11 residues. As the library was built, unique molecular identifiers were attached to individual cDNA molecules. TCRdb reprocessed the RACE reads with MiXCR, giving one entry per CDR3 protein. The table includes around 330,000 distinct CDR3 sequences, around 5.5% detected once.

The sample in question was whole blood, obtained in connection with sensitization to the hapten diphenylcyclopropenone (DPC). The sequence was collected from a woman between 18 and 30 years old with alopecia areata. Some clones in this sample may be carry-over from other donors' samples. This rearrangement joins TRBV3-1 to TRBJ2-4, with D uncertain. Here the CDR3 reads CASSQDKRLYF. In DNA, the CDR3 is TGTGCCAGCAGCCAAGATAAACGTCTGTACTTC.